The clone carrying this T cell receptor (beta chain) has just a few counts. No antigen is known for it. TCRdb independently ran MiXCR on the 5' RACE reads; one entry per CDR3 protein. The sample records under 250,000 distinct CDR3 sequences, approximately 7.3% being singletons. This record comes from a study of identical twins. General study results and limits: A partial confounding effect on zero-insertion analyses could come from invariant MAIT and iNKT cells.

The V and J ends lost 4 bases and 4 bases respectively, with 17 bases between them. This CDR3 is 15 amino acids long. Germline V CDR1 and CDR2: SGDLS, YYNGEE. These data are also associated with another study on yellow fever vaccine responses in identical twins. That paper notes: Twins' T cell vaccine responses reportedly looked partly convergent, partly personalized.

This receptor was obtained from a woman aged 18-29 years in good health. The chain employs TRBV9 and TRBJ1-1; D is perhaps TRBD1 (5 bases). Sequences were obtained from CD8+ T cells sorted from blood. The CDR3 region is CASSNREGVFTEAFF. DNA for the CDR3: TGTGCCAGCAGCAACCGGGAAGGGGTGTTCACTGAAGCTTTCTTT. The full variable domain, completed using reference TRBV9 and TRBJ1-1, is DSGVTQTPKHLITATGQRVTLRCSPRSGDLSVYWYQQSLDQGLQFLIQYYNGEERAKGNILERFSAQQFPDLHSELNLSSLELGDSALYFCASSNREGVFTEAFFGQGTRLTVV.